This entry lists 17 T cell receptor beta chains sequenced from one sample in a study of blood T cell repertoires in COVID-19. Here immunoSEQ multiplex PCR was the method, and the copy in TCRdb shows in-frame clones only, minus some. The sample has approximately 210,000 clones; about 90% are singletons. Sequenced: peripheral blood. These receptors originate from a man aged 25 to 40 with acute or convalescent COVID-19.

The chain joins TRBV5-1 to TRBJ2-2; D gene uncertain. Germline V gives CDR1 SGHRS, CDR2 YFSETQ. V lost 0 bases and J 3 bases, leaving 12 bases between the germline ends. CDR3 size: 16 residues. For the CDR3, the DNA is TGCGCCAGCAGCTTGGCCCTCGACGGAGACACCGGGGAGCTGTTTTTT. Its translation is CASSLALDGDTGELFF.

The CDR3 protein is CASSLGSWNTEAFF. The CDR3 nucleotides are TGCGCCAGCAGCTTGGGGAGCTGGAACACTGAAGCTTTCTTT. The rearrangement uses TRBV5-1 and TRBJ1-1; D gene unclear. The germline V gene encodes CDR1 SGHRS and CDR2 YFSETQ. The CDR3 runs 14 residues. Trimming took off 0 bases at V and 1 base at J, with 7 bases between the two ends. The whole variable domain, remainder taken from reference TRBV5-1 and TRBJ1-1, is KAGVTQTPRYLIKTRGQQVTLSCSPISGHRSVSWYQQTPGQGLQFLFEYFSETQRNKGNFPGRFSGRQFSNSRSEMNVSTLELGDSALYLCASSLGSWNTEAFFGQGTRLTVV.

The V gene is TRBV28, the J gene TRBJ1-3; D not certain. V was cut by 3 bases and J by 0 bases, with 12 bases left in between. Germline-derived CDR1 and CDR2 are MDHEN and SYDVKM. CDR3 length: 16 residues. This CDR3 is CASSFTPIFSGNTIYF. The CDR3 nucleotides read TGTGCCAGCAGTTTCACTCCGATCTTCTCTGGAAACACCATATATTTT.

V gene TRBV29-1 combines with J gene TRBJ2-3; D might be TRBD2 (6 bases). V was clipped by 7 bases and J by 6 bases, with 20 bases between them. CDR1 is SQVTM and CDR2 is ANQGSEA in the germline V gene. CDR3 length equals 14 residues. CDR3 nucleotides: TGCAGCGGCGGGACTGGCAAAAGTCGGGATACGCAGTATTTT. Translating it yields CSGGTGKSRDTQYF.

The CDR3 is CASSHTGKAFF. The CDR3 nucleotides read TGTGCCAGCAGTCATACCGGGAAAGCTTTCTTT. The chain recombines TRBV6-5 with TRBJ1-1; D remains unclear. Looked up from germline, CDR1 is MNHEY and CDR2 is SVGAGI. This CDR3 is 11 amino acids long. V was clipped by 5 bases and J by 9 bases, with 10 bases between them.

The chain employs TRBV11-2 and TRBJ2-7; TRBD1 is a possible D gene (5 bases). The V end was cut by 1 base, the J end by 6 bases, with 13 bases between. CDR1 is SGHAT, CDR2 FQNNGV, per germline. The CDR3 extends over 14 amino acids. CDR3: CASSLVQGRSEQYF. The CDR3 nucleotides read TGTGCCAGCAGCTTAGTCCAGGGAAGGAGCGAGCAGTACTTC.

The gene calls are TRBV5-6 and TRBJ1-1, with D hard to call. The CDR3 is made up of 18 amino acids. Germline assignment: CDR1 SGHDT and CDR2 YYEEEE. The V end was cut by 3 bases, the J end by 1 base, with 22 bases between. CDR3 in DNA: TGTGCCAGCAGCTCCGCCTCTCAACGCGGTTCTGGGAACACTGAAGCTTTCTTT. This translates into CASSSASQRGSGNTEAFF. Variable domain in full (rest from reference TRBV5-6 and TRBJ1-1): DAGVTQSPTHLIKTRGQQVTLRCSPKSGHDTVSWYQQALGQGPQFIFQYYEEEERQRGNFPDRFSGHQFPNYSSELNVNALLLGDSALYLCASSSASQRGSGNTEAFFGQGTRLTVV.

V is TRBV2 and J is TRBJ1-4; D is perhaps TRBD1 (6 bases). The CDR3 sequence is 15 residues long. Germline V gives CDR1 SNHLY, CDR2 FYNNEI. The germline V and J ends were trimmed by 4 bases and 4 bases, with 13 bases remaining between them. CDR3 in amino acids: CASSASGEGNEKLFF. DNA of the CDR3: TGTGCCAGCAGTGCTTCAGGGGAGGGTAATGAAAAACTGTTTTTT. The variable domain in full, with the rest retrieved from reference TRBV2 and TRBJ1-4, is EPEVTQTPSHQVTQMGQEVILRCVPISNHLYFYWYRQILGQKVEFLVSFYNNEISEKSEIFDDQFSVERPDGSNFTLKIRSTKLEDSAMYFCASSASGEGNEKLFFGSGTQLSVL.

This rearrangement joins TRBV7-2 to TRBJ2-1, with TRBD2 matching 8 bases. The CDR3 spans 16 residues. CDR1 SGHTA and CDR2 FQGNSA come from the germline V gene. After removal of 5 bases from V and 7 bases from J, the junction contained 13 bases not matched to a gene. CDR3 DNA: TGTGCCAGCAGCCTTCATCTAGCGGGCCCAGGGAATGAGCAGTTCTTC. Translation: CASSLHLAGPGNEQFF.

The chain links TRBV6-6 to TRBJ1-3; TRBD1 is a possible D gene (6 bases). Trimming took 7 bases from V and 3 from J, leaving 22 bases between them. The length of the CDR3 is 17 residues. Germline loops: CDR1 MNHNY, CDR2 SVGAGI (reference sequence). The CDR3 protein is CASTRSSLGAGGNTIYF. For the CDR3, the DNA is TGTGCCAGCACCCGATCGAGCCTGGGGGCCGGTGGAAACACCATATATTTT.

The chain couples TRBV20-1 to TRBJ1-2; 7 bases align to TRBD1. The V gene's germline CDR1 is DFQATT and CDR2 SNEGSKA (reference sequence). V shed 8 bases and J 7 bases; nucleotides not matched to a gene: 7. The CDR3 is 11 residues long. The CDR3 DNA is TGCAGTAGTGAACAGGGGACTGGCTACACCTTC. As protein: CSSEQGTGYTF.

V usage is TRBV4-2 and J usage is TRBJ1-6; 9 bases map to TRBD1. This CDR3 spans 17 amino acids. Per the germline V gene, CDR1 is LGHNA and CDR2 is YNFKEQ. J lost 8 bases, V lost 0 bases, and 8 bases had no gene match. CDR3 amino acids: CASSQESTGGLYSPLHF. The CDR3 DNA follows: TGTGCCAGCAGCCAAGAATCGACAGGGGGATTGTATTCACCCCTCCACTTT.

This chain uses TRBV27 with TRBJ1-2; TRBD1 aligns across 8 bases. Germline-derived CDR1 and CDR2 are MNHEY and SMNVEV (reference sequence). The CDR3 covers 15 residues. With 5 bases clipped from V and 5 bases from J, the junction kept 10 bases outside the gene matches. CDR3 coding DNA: TGTGCCAGCAGTCCTGGACAGGGCCCAGGATATGGCTACACCTTC. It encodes CASSPGQGPGYGYTF.

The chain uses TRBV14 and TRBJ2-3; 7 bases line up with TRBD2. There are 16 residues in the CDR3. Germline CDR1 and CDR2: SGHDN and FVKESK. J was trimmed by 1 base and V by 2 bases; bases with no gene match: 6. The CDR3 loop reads CASSQFGEGRTDTQYF. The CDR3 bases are TGTGCCAGCAGCCAATTCGGGGAGGGGCGCACAGATACGCAGTATTTT.

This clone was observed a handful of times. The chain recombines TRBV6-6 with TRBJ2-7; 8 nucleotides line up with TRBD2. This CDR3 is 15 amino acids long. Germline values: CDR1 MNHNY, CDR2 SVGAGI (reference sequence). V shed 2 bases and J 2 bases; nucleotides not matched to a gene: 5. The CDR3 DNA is TGTGCCAGCAGTTACCAGGGACTAGTCGCCTACGAGCAGTACTTC. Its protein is CASSYQGLVAYEQYF.

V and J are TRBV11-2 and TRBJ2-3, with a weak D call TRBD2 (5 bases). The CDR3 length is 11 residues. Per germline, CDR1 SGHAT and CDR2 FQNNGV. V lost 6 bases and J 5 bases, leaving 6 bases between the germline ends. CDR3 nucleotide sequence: TGTGCCAGCAGGGCGGGAGATACGCAGTATTTT. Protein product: CASRAGDTQYF.

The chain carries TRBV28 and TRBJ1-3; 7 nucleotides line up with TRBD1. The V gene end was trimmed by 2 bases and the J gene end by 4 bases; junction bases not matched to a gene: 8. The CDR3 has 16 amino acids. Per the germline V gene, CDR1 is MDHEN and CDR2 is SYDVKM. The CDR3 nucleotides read TGTGCCAGCAGTTTAGGAGGGGGACAGAAGGGAAACACCATATATTTT. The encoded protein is CASSLGGGQKGNTIYF. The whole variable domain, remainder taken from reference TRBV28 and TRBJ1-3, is DVKVTQSSRYLVKRTGEKVFLECVQDMDHENMFWYRQDPGLGLRLIYFSYDVKMKEKGDIPEGYSVSREKKERFSLILESASTNQTSMYLCASSLGGGQKGNTIYFGEGSWLTVV.